This T cell receptor (beta chain) was sequenced for a study of high-grade serous ovarian cancer treatment subgroups. Background on the study: Samples averaged approximately 14,000 reads and approximately 7,000 unique TCR beta rearrangements.

This clone has just a few counts. What it binds is not known. Tumor tissue was taken before any definitive surgery or chemotherapy was given. This CDR3 has 14 residues. CDR1 is SGDLS, CDR2 YYNGEE, per germline. With V trimmed by 3 bases and J by 10 bases, 11 bases remained unmatched. Study-level findings and limits: Only CDR3 was analyzed; CDR1 and CDR2 were not. Same-patient tumor repertoires overlapped at about 0.095 to 0.85; different patients barely overlapped. TCR relatedness rose with neoantigen level and trended with mutation load.

Libraries were prepared by immunoSEQ multiplex PCR; TCRdb keeps only in-frame clonotypes and omits some of them. The data hold approximately 4,000 clones, with roughly two thirds observed a single time. The chain carries TRBV9 and TRBJ1-1; 8 nucleotides agree with TRBD1. This clonotype was sampled from a human donor with high-grade serous ovarian cancer. Sequenced sample: tumor tissue. CDR3 nucleotides: TGTGCCAGCAGCGGACGAACAGGGGGTAATGGAGCTTTCTTT. Protein sequence: CASSGRTGGNGAFF.